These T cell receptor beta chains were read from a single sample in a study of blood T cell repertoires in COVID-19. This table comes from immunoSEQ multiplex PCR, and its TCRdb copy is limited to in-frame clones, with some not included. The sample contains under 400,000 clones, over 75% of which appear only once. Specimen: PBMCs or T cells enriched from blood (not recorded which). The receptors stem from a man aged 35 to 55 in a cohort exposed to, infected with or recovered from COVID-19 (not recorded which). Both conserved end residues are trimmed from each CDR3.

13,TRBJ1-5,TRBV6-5,ASSRPPGDSQPQH
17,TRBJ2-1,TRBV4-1,ASSQGGGLAGVEHYEQF
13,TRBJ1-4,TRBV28,ASSFRDRGREKLF
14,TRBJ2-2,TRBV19,ATVPGGSLNTGELF
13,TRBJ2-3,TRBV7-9,ASSLSGALRDTQY
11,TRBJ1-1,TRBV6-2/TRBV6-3,ASSYQQGTEAF
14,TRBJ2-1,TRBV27,ASSPWTGTEVNEQF
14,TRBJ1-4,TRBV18,ASSPTTGMTNEKLF
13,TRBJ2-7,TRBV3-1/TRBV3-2,ASRRGTSGAYEQY
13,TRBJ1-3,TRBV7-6,ASSLSGASGNTIY
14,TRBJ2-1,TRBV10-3,AISDRPSGGGNEQF
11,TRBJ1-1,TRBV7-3,ASSFQGNTEAF
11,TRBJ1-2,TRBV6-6,ASYASAAIGYT
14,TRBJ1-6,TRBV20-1,SASFGQSTVDSPLH
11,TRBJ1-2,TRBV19,ASSIGQGNGYT
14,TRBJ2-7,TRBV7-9,ASSRAGQGYRNEQY
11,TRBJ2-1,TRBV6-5,ASSYDSSNEQF
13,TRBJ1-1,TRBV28,ASSLLGQANTEAF
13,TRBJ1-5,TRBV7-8,ASSLDDSSNQPQH
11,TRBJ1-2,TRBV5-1,ASSLALNYGYT
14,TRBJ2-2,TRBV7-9,ASSLGWARHTGELF
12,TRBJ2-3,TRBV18,ASSRGPSTDTQY
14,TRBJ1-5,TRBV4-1,ASSQDGGIGYQPQH
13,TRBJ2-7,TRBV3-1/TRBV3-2,ASSPLAGVSYEQY
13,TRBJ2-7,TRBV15,ATSRGSTGSYEQY
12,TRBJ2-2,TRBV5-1,ASSFTSPPGELF